A single sample gave rise to the 19 T cell receptor beta chains below, sequenced in a study of a mutant IDH1 vaccine in newly diagnosed glioma. No antigen has been assigned to these receptors. Specified time point: week 5, during vaccination. Alongside topical imiquimod, each dose of vaccine comprised 300 ug of mutant IDH1 20-mer peptide. Clones were sequenced by immunoSEQ multiplex PCR, and TCRdb holds only the in-frame ones, with some missing. The sample includes approximately 39,000 clones, roughly 79% of them seen just once. Material: PBMCs, obtained from a glioma patient whose treatment included an IDH1 peptide vaccine. The source is a man aged 45 to 65 with glioma.

This rearrangement joins TRBV19 to TRBJ2-7; D remains unclear. This CDR3 is 13 amino acids long. Germline lookup yields CDR1 LNHDA and CDR2 SQIVND (reference sequence). V was trimmed by 1 base and J by 2 bases, leaving 6 bases between them. Here the CDR3 DNA reads TGTGCCAGTAGTATAGCCGCGACCTACGAGCAGTACTTC. Its protein product is CASSIAATYEQYF.

The CDR3: CAGGGSYNSPLHF. In DNA, the CDR3 is TGTGCCGGAGGGGGCTCCTATAATTCACCCCTCCACTTT. The V gene is TRBV25-1, the J gene TRBJ1-6, with a possible D match to TRBD1 (6 bases). CDR1 and CDR2 (germline): MGHDK, SYGVNS. Deletions cut 11 bases from V and 0 bases from J, with 8 bases between. The CDR3 runs 13 residues.

The chain is built from TRBV25-1 and TRBJ2-2; D remains unclear. Germline V gene sequence: CDR1 MGHDK, CDR2 SYGVNS. This CDR3 comprises 14 residues. V shed 3 bases and J shed 5 bases, with 10 bases lying between them. The CDR3 is CASSDKGYTGELFF. As DNA, the CDR3 is TGTGCCAGCAGTGATAAGGGATATACCGGGGAGCTGTTTTTT.

J is TRBJ1-3 and V is TRBV18, with unresolved D. Germline V gene sequence: CDR1 KGHSH, CDR2 LQKENI. CDR3 length equals 17 residues. Between the trimmed V and J ends, which lost 3 bases and 0 bases, there was a span of 15 bases. This chain's CDR3 is CASSPPGRPSSGNTIYF. DNA for the CDR3: TGTGCCAGCTCACCGCCAGGACGGCCGAGCTCTGGAAACACCATATATTTT. Complete variable domain (other parts from reference TRBV18 and TRBJ1-3): NAGVMQNPRHLVRRRGQEARLRCSPMKGHSHVYWYRQLPEEGLKFMVYLQKENIIDESGMPKERFSAEFPKEGPSILRIQQVVRGDSAAYFCASSPPGRPSSGNTIYFGEGSWLTVV.

This clone has more than one count but fewer than ten. The chain combines TRBV6-4 with TRBJ2-1, with 12 bases matching TRBD2. CDR1 is MRHNA, CDR2 SNTAGT, per germline. V lost 4 bases to trimming and J lost 6 bases; unmatched junction nucleotides: 4. The CDR3 extends over 15 amino acids. The CDR3 nucleotides read TGTGCCAGCAGTGGGACTAGCGGGACGAGCAATGAGCAGTTCTTC. Translating it yields CASSGTSGTSNEQFF.

The chain joins TRBV6-5 to TRBJ2-2; TRBD2 might be the D (5 bases). CDR3 length: 11 amino acids. The germline CDR1 and CDR2 sequences are MNHEY and SVGAGI. V lost 7 bases, J lost 7 bases, and 7 bases lay in between. DNA of the CDR3: TGTGCCAGCAAGAGGGACGGGGAGCTGTTTTTT. Translation gives CASKRDGELFF.

This clone was observed a few times. DNA of the CDR3: TGTGCCTGGAGTACCGGGACAATTAGCAATCAGCCCCAGCATTTT. Amino acids: CAWSTGTISNQPQHF. This chain connects TRBV30 to TRBJ1-5, with a weak D call TRBD1 (6 bases). This CDR3 spans 15 amino acids. In germline, CDR1 is GTSNPN, CDR2 SVGIG (reference sequence). The germline V and J ends were trimmed by 2 bases and 0 bases, with 11 bases remaining between them.

The genes are TRBV15 and TRBJ2-3; D possibly corresponds to TRBD2 (5 bases). The CDR3 extends over 14 amino acids. The V and J ends lost 3 bases and 4 bases respectively, with 11 bases between them. Germline lookup yields CDR1 LNHNV and CDR2 YYDKDF (reference sequence). The CDR3 region is CATSRGEVADTQYF. Written as DNA, the CDR3 is TGTGCCACCAGCAGGGGAGAAGTGGCAGATACGCAGTATTTT.

The V and J genes are TRBV9 and TRBJ2-3; TRBD2 matches at 8 bases. V lost 0 bases and J lost 5; bases outside the gene matches: 2. The CDR3 sequence is 14 residues long. Germline-derived CDR1 and CDR2 are SGDLS and YYNGEE. The CDR3 DNA reads TGTGCCAGCAGCGTAGGGCTAGCGGGAGATACGCAGTATTTT. The encoded protein is CASSVGLAGDTQYF.

V usage is TRBV28 and J usage is TRBJ1-2, with 7 bases lining up with TRBD1. After removal of 7 bases from V and 2 bases from J, the junction contained 4 bases not matched to a gene. Germline loops: CDR1 MDHEN, CDR2 SYDVKM. CDR3 length: 13 residues. CDR3 loop: CASKTTGNYGYTF. The CDR3, as DNA: TGTGCCAGCAAGACGACAGGGAACTATGGCTACACCTTC.

This chain uses TRBV2 with TRBJ2-7, with D possibly being TRBD2 (6 bases). CDR1 and CDR2 (germline): SNHLY, FYNNEI. V was trimmed by 7 bases and J by 0 bases, leaving 10 bases between them. This CDR3 comprises 13 residues. CDR3 sequence (DNA): TGTGCCAGCAATACGGGAGCCTCCTACGAGCAGTACTTC. Protein sequence: CASNTGASYEQYF.

V and J are TRBV6-1 and TRBJ1-1; tentatively, D is TRBD1 (5 bases). Germline loops: CDR1 MNHNS, CDR2 SASEGT. The CDR3 contains 15 residues. Trimming removed 0 bases from V and 5 bases from J, with 13 bases in between. The CDR3 spells CASSEAMRGETEAFF. In DNA form, the CDR3 reads TGTGCCAGCAGTGAAGCGATGAGGGGTGAAACTGAAGCTTTCTTT.

The chain carries TRBV7-9 and TRBJ2-1; 11 nucleotides match TRBD2. Germline CDR1 is SEHNR and CDR2 is FQNEAQ (reference sequence). The V gene end was trimmed by 4 bases and the J gene end by 5 bases; junction bases not matched to a gene: 4. This CDR3 comprises 15 residues. The CDR3 loop reads CASSSGTSGNNEQFF. The CDR3 DNA is TGTGCCAGCAGCTCCGGGACTAGCGGAAACAATGAGCAGTTCTTC.

The chain joins TRBV5-1 to TRBJ1-1; 7 nucleotides align to TRBD1. Per germline, CDR1 SGHRS and CDR2 YFSETQ. This CDR3 spans 13 amino acids. V shed 4 bases and J 3 bases; nucleotides not matched to a gene: 3. Written as DNA, the CDR3 is TGCGCCAGCAGCGGGGGACAGCACACTGAAGCTTTCTTT. This codes for CASSGGQHTEAFF.

The chain combines TRBV28 with TRBJ1-1; D remains ambiguous. The V and J ends lost 3 bases and 8 bases respectively, with 10 bases between them. The CDR3 totals 12 residues. The V gene's germline CDR1 is MDHEN and CDR2 SYDVKM. The DNA for the CDR3 is TGTGCCAGCAGTTTCCTGATGGGGGAAGCTTTCTTT. Amino acid sequence: CASSFLMGEAFF.

The CDR3 DNA is TGTGCCAGCAGCCGAGACAGGGAGGCTGAAGCTTTCTTT. It translates to CASSRDREAEAFF. The chain is built from TRBV5-4 and TRBJ1-1, with 7 bases matching TRBD1. After removal of 4 bases from V and 6 bases from J, the junction contained 6 bases not matched to a gene. This CDR3 is 13 amino acids long. Germline CDR1 SGHNT, CDR2 YYREEE (reference sequence).

The rearrangement joins TRBV18 to TRBJ1-2; D is unresolved. The V gene's germline CDR1 is KGHSH and CDR2 LQKENI. V lost 0 bases and J 4 bases, leaving 12 bases between the germline ends. CDR3 size: 15 residues. CDR3 bases: TGTGCCAGCTCACCACCAGCGGGGTCAGTCTATGGCTACACCTTC. Protein product: CASSPPAGSVYGYTF.

This CDR3 is CSVEGRLGGVDIQYF. In nucleotides, the CDR3 is TGCAGCGTTGAAGGGCGTTTGGGAGGGGTGGACATTCAGTACTTC. V usage is TRBV29-1 and J usage is TRBJ2-4; 7 nucleotides match TRBD2. This CDR3 spans 15 amino acids. Germline CDR1 reads SQVTM; CDR2 reads ANQGSEA. V dropped 1 base and J dropped 8; count of bases not matched to a gene: 11. Filled out from reference TRBV29-1 and TRBJ2-4, the complete variable domain reads SAVISQKPSRDICQRGTSLTIQCQVDSQVTMMFWYRQQPGQSLTLIATANQGSEATYESGFVIDKFPISRPNLTFSTLTVSNMSPEDSSIYLCSVEGRLGGVDIQYFGAGTRLSVL.

V and J are TRBV30 and TRBJ1-3; D is unresolved. Trimming pared 7 bases from V and 0 bases from J, leaving 4 bases between. The CDR3 consists of 11 residues. Germline CDR1 is GTSNPN and CDR2 is SVGIG (reference sequence). CDR3 nucleotides: TGTGCCTTACACTCTGGAAACACCATATATTTT. As protein: CALHSGNTIYF.